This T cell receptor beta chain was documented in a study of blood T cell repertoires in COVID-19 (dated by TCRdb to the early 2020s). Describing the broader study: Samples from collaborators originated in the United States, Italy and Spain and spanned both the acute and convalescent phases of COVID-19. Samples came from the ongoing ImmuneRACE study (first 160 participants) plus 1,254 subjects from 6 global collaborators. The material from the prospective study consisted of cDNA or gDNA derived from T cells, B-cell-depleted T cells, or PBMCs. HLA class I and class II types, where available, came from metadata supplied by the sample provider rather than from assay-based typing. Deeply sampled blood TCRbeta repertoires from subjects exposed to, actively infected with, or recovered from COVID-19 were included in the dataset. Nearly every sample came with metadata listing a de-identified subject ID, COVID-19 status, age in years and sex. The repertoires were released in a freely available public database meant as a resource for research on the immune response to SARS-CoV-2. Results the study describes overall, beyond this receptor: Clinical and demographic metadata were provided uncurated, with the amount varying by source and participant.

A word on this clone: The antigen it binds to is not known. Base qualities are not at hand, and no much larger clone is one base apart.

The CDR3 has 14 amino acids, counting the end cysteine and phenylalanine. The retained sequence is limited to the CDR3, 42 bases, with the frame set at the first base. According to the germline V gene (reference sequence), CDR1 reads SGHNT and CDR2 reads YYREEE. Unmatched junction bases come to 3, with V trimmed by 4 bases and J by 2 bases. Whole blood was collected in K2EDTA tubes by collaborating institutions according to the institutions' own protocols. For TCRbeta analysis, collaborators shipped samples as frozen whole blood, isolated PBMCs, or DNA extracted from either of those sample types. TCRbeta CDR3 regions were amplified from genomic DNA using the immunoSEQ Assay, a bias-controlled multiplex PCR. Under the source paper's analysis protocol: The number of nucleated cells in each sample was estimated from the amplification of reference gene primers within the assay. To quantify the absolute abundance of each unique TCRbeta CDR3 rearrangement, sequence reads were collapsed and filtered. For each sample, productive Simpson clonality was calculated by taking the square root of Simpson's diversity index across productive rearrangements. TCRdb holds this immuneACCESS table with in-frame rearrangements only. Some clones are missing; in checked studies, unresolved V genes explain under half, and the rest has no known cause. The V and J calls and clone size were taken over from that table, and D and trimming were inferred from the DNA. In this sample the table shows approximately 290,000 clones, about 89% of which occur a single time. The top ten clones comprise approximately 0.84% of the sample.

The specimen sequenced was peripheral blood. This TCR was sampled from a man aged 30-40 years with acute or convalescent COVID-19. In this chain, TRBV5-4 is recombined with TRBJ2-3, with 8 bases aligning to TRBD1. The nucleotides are TGTGCCAGCAGCGGGACAGGTACCACAGATACGCAGTATTTT. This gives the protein CASSGTGTTDTQYF.